The text below deals with one T cell receptor beta chain. These data come from a study of blood T cell repertoires in COVID-19. Looked up from germline, CDR1 is SGHTS and CDR2 is YDEGEE. Trimming pared 4 bases from V and 4 bases from J, leaving 16 bases between. This CDR3 comprises 15 residues. Shortly before study entry, within 2 weeks, exposed participants had met a COVID-19 case. Using immunoSEQ multiplex PCR, the repertoire was profiled, and TCRdb retains in-frame clones only, with some absent. This sample has 120,000 to 150,000 clones, with about nine tenths found just once. V gene TRBV5-8 combines with J gene TRBJ2-3, with D unclear. The receptor's source is a woman between 40 and 55 years old who had been exposed to COVID-19. Material for sequencing was PBMCs or T cells enriched from blood (not recorded which). The CDR3 coding sequence is TGTGCCAGCAGCCCAAAAGGCGCCCGGGCAGATACGCAGTATTTT. Translation gives CASSPKGARADTQYF.